This T cell receptor beta chain was obtained from a study of cytomegalovirus exposure and HLA in healthy donors. This CDR3 contains 11 residues. With 8 bases removed from V and 12 bases from J, the gap between germline ends came to 17 bases. The germline V gene encodes CDR1 SGHTS and CDR2 YDEGEE. Both 60 Vbeta primers and 13 Jbeta primers went into the PCR. The data were produced by immunoSEQ multiplex PCR, yet TCRdb's version contains in-frame clones alone and is incomplete. Here the sample spans over 150,000 clones, approximately 78% being singletons. Specimen: PBMCs. This chain joins TRBV5-8 and TRBJ1-2, with D uncertain. The receptor was derived from a woman aged 30 to 39 in good health and CMV-seropositive. This CDR3 is CARRSREVDTF. The CDR3 DNA sequence: TGTGCCAGGAGGAGTAGGGAGGTTGACACCTTC.